This T cell receptor (beta chain) was identified in a study of beta chain features in type 1 diabetes. Study-wide points: Healthy donors had naive, central memory and Treg TCRB repertoires that appeared less similar than those seen among patients. Although PCR might favor shorter templates, it would do so equally in patients and controls.

There are many counts of this clone. Antigen: not known. Every isolated RNA sample was fully reverse transcribed, so sequencing captured expressed TCRB transcripts. Method: immunoSEQ multiplex PCR; TCRdb's copy keeps in-frame clones and lacks some. Here the sample spans some 150,000 clones, around 10% being singletons. Each sorted fraction was over 95% pure. The CDR3 spans 14 residues. Germline V lookup: CDR1 SGHNT, CDR2 YYREEE (reference sequence). The V end lost 1 base, the J end lost 3 bases, and 10 bases lay between the germline ends. Sequencing used central memory CD4+ T cells from blood. The chain links TRBV5-4 to TRBJ2-5; possible D gene TRBD2, 7 bases. This TCR derives from a young man in good health. The DNA for the CDR3 is TGTGCCAGCAGCTTGAGGGGGGGTAAAGAGACCCAGTACTTC. It yields the protein CASSLRGGKETQYF.